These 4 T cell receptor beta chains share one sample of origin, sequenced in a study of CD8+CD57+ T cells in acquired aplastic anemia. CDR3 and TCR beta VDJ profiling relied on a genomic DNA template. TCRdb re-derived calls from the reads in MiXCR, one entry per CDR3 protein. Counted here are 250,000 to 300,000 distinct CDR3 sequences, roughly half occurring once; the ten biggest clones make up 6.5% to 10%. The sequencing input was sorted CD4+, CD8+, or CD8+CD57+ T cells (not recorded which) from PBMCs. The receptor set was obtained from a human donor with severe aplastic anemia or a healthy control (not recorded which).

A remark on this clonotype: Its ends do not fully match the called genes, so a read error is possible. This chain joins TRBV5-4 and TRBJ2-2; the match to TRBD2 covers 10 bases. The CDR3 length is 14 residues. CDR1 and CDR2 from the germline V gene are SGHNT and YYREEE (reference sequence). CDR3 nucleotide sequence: TGTGCCAGCAGCGGGAGCGGGGGGGCCGGAGAGCTGTTTTTT. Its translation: CASSGSGGAGELFF.

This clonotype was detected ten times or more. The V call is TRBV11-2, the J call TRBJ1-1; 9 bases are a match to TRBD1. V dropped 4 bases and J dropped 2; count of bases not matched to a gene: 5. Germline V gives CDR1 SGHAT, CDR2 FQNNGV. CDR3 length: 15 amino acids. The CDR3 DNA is TGTGCCAGCAGCTCTACGACAGGGGGAAACACTGAAGCTTTCTTT. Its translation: CASSSTTGGNTEAFF.

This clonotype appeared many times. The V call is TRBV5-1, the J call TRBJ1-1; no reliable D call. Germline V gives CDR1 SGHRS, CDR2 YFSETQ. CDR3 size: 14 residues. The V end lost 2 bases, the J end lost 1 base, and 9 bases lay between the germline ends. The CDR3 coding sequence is TGCGCCAGCAGCTTTGGGGATTGGAACACTGAAGCTTTCTTT. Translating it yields CASSFGDWNTEAFF. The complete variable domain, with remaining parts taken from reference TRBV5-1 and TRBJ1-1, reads KAGVTQTPRYLIKTRGQQVTLSCSPISGHRSVSWYQQTPGQGLQFLFEYFSETQRNKGNFPGRFSGRQFSNSRSEMNVSTLELGDSALYLCASSFGDWNTEAFFGQGTRLTVV.

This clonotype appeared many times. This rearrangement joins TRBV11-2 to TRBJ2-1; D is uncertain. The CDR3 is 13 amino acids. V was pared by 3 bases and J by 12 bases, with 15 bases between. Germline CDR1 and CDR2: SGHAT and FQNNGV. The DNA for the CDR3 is TGTGCCAGCAGCTTGGGTCAGCAAAGTGGGCAGTTCTTC. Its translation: CASSLGQQSGQFF.